This TCR beta chain was sequenced for a study of regulatory T cells in long-lasting Graves disease. This clonotype came up many times. Described time point: persistent/refractory GD, antithyroid drugs over 5 years with positive TRAb. Scientists built the TCR library using RNA that was extracted from PBMCs. The TCR beta library used iRepertoire HTBI primers with Arm-PCR amplification of CDR3. Via MiXCR, TCRdb re-called the multiplex PCR reads, giving one row per CDR3 protein. The sample contains 430,000 or so distinct CDR3 sequences, around a fifth of which appear only once. Trimming took off 2 bases at V and 4 bases at J, with 11 bases between the two ends. CDR1 and CDR2 from the germline V gene are SGHVS and FQNEAQ. This CDR3 spans 14 amino acids.

This TCR was sampled from a female donor with Graves disease. Specimen: peripheral blood mononuclear cells (PBMCs), collected when the disease was refractory, from a patient treated with antithyroid drugs. This chain uses TRBV7-8 with TRBJ1-2; D uncertain. The CDR3 nucleotides are TGTGCCAGCAGCTTAAGTTCGGAGGTCTATGGCTACACCTTC. Its translation is CASSLSSEVYGYTF.